The clone carrying this T cell receptor (beta chain) was picked up many times. A single record per CDR3 protein comes from TCRdb applying MiXCR to the 5' RACE reads. The sample lists over 30,000 distinct CDR3 sequences, around 7% occurring once. This record belongs to a study of early T cells in non-severe SARS-CoV-2 infection. Across the whole study: Sequencing input comprised bulk RNA from unsorted whole blood; chain pairing was not available.

The V gene lost 0 bases and the J gene lost 10 bases, with 10 bases spanning the gap. From germline, CDR1 is DFQATT and CDR2 SNEGSKA (reference sequence). CDR3 length equals 12 residues. The chain couples TRBV20-1 to TRBJ2-1; a possible D gene is TRBD2 (6 bases). The receptor's source is an adult who was a healthcare worker with PCR-confirmed SARS-CoV-2 infection or an uninfected control (not recorded which). The sample in question was whole blood, obtained at baseline. CDR3 sequence reads: CSARDQREEQFF. The DNA for the CDR3 is TGCAGTGCTAGAGATCAACGGGAGGAGCAGTTCTTC.